This TCR beta chain was recorded in a study of blood T cell repertoires in COVID-19. Seattle researchers signed up patients amid active infection and tracked them longitudinally. The table came from immunoSEQ multiplex PCR; TCRdb's copy has only in-frame clones and leaves some out. The repertoire includes a few hundred thousand clones, approximately 90% of them detected once, and 0.65% to 1% sits in the top ten. V shed 11 bases and J shed 5 bases, with 12 bases lying between them. CDR3 length: 12 amino acids. Germline-derived CDR1 and CDR2 are SGHVS and FQNEAQ. The V and J genes are TRBV7-8 and TRBJ1-4; perhaps TRBD1 as D (5 bases). This clonotype was sampled from a man younger than 35 with COVID-19, enrolled during active disease. Sequenced: peripheral blood. Here the CDR3 reads CASRDSNEKLFF. As DNA, the CDR3 is TGTGCCTCCAGGGATTCGAATGAAAAACTGTTTTTT.